These 25 T cell receptor beta chains were sequenced from one sample in a study of shared clonotypes between healthy human individuals. Sequencing was performed with immunoSEQ multiplex PCR; in TCRdb, only in-frame clones are kept and a portion is missing. The data hold around 430,000 clones, with 75% to 85% observed a single time. Material for sequencing was PBMCs. Source of these receptors: a woman aged 40 to 50 in good health. Some clones in this sample may be carry-over from other donors' samples.

This clone was counted between two and nine times. This chain connects TRBV18 to TRBJ2-7, with a possible D match to TRBD1 (6 bases). Germline lookup yields CDR1 KGHSH and CDR2 LQKENI. CDR3 size: 14 residues. The V and J ends lost 5 bases and 0 bases respectively, with 11 bases between them. The CDR3 DNA sequence: TGTGCCAGCTCATCACAGGGCAGCTCCTACGAGCAGTACTTC. Amino acid sequence: CASSSQGSSYEQYF.

V and J are TRBV5-1 and TRBJ2-7, with TRBD1 matching over 9 bases. The V and J ends lost 2 bases and 5 bases, in that order; junction bases with no gene match: 11. The germline gives CDR1 SGHRS, CDR2 YFSETQ. The CDR3 is 16 amino acids. The CDR3 DNA sequence: TGCGCCAGCAGCTTATCCCCGGGACAGGGAATCGACGAGCAGTACTTC. This sequence encodes CASSLSPGQGIDEQYF.

This clone was picked up one time. The chain has TRBV6-5 and TRBJ2-5, with 7 positions matching TRBD1. The junction had 13 bases not matched to a gene; V was cut back by 10 bases and J by 11 bases. From germline, CDR1 is MNHEY and CDR2 SVGAGI. This CDR3 comprises 12 residues. For the CDR3, the DNA is TGTGCCACTAGACAGGGCTCAAGAGAGCAGTACTTC. Amino acid sequence: CATRQGSREQYF.

The chain recombines TRBV18 with TRBJ1-4; a possible D gene is TRBD1 (5 bases). The CDR3 covers 17 residues. V was pared by 2 bases and J by 4 bases, with 17 bases between. Looked up from germline, CDR1 is KGHSH and CDR2 is LQKENI. CDR3 protein: CASSPVHGAGGNEKLFF. DNA of the CDR3: TGTGCCAGCTCACCAGTTCATGGGGCAGGCGGTAATGAAAAACTGTTTTTT. The full variable domain, its missing parts supplied by reference TRBV18 and TRBJ1-4, is NAGVMQNPRHLVRRRGQEARLRCSPMKGHSHVYWYRQLPEEGLKFMVYLQKENIIDESGMPKERFSAEFPKEGPSILRIQQVVRGDSAAYFCASSPVHGAGGNEKLFFGSGTQLSVL.

This clone was detected a few times. The chain combines TRBV29-1 with TRBJ1-1; no clear D gene. Germline CDR1 SQVTM, CDR2 ANQGSEA. The V end lost 8 bases, the J end lost 1 base, and 11 bases lay between the germline ends. This CDR3 spans 12 amino acids. The CDR3 DNA reads TGCAGCTCCCCAGGCAGGAACACTGAAGCTTTCTTT. Amino acid sequence: CSSPGRNTEAFF.

The chain employs TRBV28 and TRBJ1-1; TRBD1 aligns across 7 bases. Trimming took 3 bases from V and 3 from J; bases not matched to a gene: 13. Germline assignment: CDR1 MDHEN and CDR2 SYDVKM. The CDR3 runs 17 residues. The CDR3 protein is CASSLLGQPNLDTEAFF. CDR3 DNA sequence: TGTGCCAGCAGTTTGTTGGGACAGCCTAATCTGGACACTGAAGCTTTCTTT.

The V call is TRBV7-2, the J call TRBJ2-2; 9 bases align to TRBD2. Per the germline V gene, CDR1 is SGHTA and CDR2 is FQGNSA. With 4 bases clipped from V and 5 bases from J, the junction kept 8 bases outside the gene matches. The CDR3 is 16 amino acids. The CDR3 is CASSSPLAGWTGELFF. As DNA, the CDR3 is TGTGCCAGCAGCTCACCACTAGCGGGTTGGACCGGGGAGCTGTTTTTT.

In this sample, this clone turned up a few times. V gene TRBV19 combines with J gene TRBJ1-4; D perhaps matches TRBD1 (5 bases). The germline CDR1 and CDR2 sequences are LNHDA and SQIVND (reference sequence). The CDR3 has 17 amino acids. V was pared by 3 bases and J by 0 bases, with 14 bases between. CDR3 sequence reads: CASSIGGAGATNEKLFF. DNA for the CDR3: TGTGCCAGTAGTATCGGCGGGGCGGGAGCAACTAATGAAAAACTGTTTTTT.

This chain uses TRBV30 with TRBJ2-5; unclear D gene. The CDR3 loop spans 12 amino acids. CDR1 is GTSNPN and CDR2 is SVGIG in the germline V gene (reference sequence). V was clipped by 0 bases and J by 4 bases, with 6 bases between them. The CDR3 region is CAWSVATETQYF. The CDR3, as DNA: TGTGCCTGGAGTGTCGCGACAGAGACCCAGTACTTC.

This sequence joins TRBV7-2 and TRBJ2-1, with TRBD1 identical over 7 bases. Unmatched junction bases numbered 20, after V lost 5 bases and J lost 7 bases. The CDR3 totals 18 residues. The germline gives CDR1 SGHTA, CDR2 FQGNSA. The CDR3 DNA is TGTGCCAGCAGCGTAGAGGGGGCCTACGACTTGTCGGCGAATGAGCAGTTCTTC. It translates to CASSVEGAYDLSANEQFF.

The gene calls are TRBV28 and TRBJ1-5; D is undetermined. In germline, CDR1 is MDHEN, CDR2 SYDVKM. This CDR3 comprises 15 residues. Trimming removed 8 bases from V and 1 base from J, with 15 bases in between. The CDR3 region is CASLPGGVSNQPQHF. DNA for the CDR3: TGTGCCAGCCTCCCAGGCGGGGTAAGCAATCAGCCCCAGCATTTT. Full variable domain (rest looked up from reference TRBV28 and TRBJ1-5): DVKVTQSSRYLVKRTGEKVFLECVQDMDHENMFWYRQDPGLGLRLIYFSYDVKMKEKGDIPEGYSVSREKKERFSLILESASTNQTSMYLCASLPGGVSNQPQHFGDGTRLSIL.

This chain links TRBV15 with TRBJ2-1; 15 bases are a match to TRBD2. After removal of 4 bases from V and 6 bases from J, the junction contained 1 base not matched to a gene. The CDR3 covers 15 residues. Germline CDR1 reads LNHNV; CDR2 reads YYDKDF (reference sequence). The CDR3 region is CATSMGLAGGNEQFF. In DNA, the CDR3 is TGTGCCACCAGCATGGGACTAGCGGGAGGCAATGAGCAGTTCTTC.

A few counts support this clone. The chain employs TRBV28 and TRBJ1-5; unclear D gene. The V gene lost 4 bases and the J gene lost 4 bases, with 8 bases spanning the gap. CDR1 is MDHEN, CDR2 SYDVKM, per germline. The CDR3 is made up of 13 amino acids. The chain's CDR3 is CASSWTLNQPQHF. DNA for the CDR3: TGTGCCAGCAGTTGGACCCTTAATCAGCCCCAGCATTTT.

This clone was detected many times. V usage is TRBV10-2 and J usage is TRBJ2-7; tentatively, D is TRBD1 (5 bases). CDR1 and CDR2 from the germline V gene are WSHSY and SAAADI. V was shortened by 3 bases and J by 6 bases, with 15 bases between the two germline ends. CDR3 length: 14 amino acids. CDR3 residues: CASSDSDTATEQYF. The DNA of the CDR3 is TGCGCCAGCAGTGACTCGGACACCGCGACCGAGCAGTACTTC.

The V gene is TRBV28, the J gene TRBJ1-1; D unresolved. From germline, CDR1 is MDHEN and CDR2 SYDVKM. The CDR3 is 17 amino acids. The V end was cut by 2 bases, the J end by 0 bases, with 16 bases between. Here the CDR3 reads CASSLRIAANLNTEAFF. In DNA form, the CDR3 reads TGTGCCAGCAGTTTACGGATCGCGGCTAACCTGAACACTGAAGCTTTCTTT.

V gene TRBV7-8 combines with J gene TRBJ2-3; 7 bases fit TRBD2. Losses at the gene ends were 8 bases for V and 1 base for J; bases not matched to a gene: 6. This CDR3 has 14 residues. CDR1 SGHVS and CDR2 FQNEAQ come from the germline V gene. Here the CDR3 reads CASAISGGTDTQYF. CDR3 DNA sequence: TGTGCCAGCGCTATAAGCGGGGGCACAGATACGCAGTATTTT. Supplemented by reference TRBV7-8 and TRBJ2-3, the full variable domain reads GAGVSQSPRYKVAKRGQDVALRCDPISGHVSLFWYQQALGQGPEFLTYFQNEAQLDKSGLPSDRFFAERPEGSVSTLKIQRTQQEDSAVYLCASAISGGTDTQYFGPGTRLTVL.

This rearrangement joins TRBV15 to TRBJ2-5; D possibly matches TRBD1 or TRBD2 (6 bases each). Germline V gives CDR1 LNHNV, CDR2 YYDKDF (reference sequence). The CDR3 loop spans 16 amino acids. V was clipped by 0 bases and J by 1 base, with 12 bases between them. Here the CDR3 reads CATSRDDGGFQETQYF. The DNA for the CDR3 is TGTGCCACCAGCAGAGATGACGGGGGCTTCCAAGAGACCCAGTACTTC.

V is TRBV28 and J is TRBJ1-5, with D possibly being TRBD1 (6 bases). Trimming removed 1 base at V and 0 bases at J, with 10 bases between. The CDR3 has 16 amino acids. Germline-derived CDR1 and CDR2 are MDHEN and SYDVKM. CDR3: CASSLFRGYSNQPQHF. The CDR3 bases are TGTGCCAGCAGTTTATTCAGGGGATATAGCAATCAGCCCCAGCATTTT. Variable domain in full (rest from reference TRBV28 and TRBJ1-5): DVKVTQSSRYLVKRTGEKVFLECVQDMDHENMFWYRQDPGLGLRLIYFSYDVKMKEKGDIPEGYSVSREKKERFSLILESASTNQTSMYLCASSLFRGYSNQPQHFGDGTRLSIL.

The chain uses TRBV4-1 and TRBJ2-2; 8 nucleotides agree with TRBD2. Germline CDR1 reads MGHRA; CDR2 reads YSYEKL. With 0 bases clipped from V and 5 bases from J, the junction kept 8 bases outside the gene matches. The CDR3 covers 17 residues. The CDR3 reads CASSQDRWTSSTGELFF. CDR3 nucleotide sequence: TGCGCCAGCAGCCAAGATCGATGGACTAGCTCGACCGGGGAGCTGTTTTTT.

This clone was counted once. The chain carries TRBV28 and TRBJ2-1, with a weak D call TRBD2 (6 bases). With 5 bases removed from V and 2 bases from J, the gap between germline ends came to 16 bases. Germline V gene data show CDR1 as MDHEN and CDR2 as SYDVKM. The CDR3 extends over 16 amino acids. In DNA, the CDR3 is TGTGCCAGCAGTCCCTCACTAGCCTCCCCCTACAATGAGCAGTTCTTC. It is translated as CASSPSLASPYNEQFF.

This chain joins TRBV4-1 and TRBJ2-1; TRBD2 aligns across 9 bases. V trimming: 4 bases; J trimming: 6 bases; junction bases outside the gene matches: 7. CDR1 and CDR2 from the germline V gene are MGHRA and YSYEKL. This CDR3 is 15 amino acids long. CDR3 loop: CASSLSGLAPNEQFF. The DNA for the CDR3 is TGCGCCAGCAGCCTCTCGGGACTAGCACCCAATGAGCAGTTCTTC.

The chain recombines TRBV5-1 with TRBJ1-4; the match to TRBD1 covers 10 bases. This CDR3 contains 16 residues. Germline trimming cut 4 bases from V and 6 bases from J; bases unmatched to any gene: 9. Germline loops: CDR1 SGHRS, CDR2 YFSETQ. CDR3 in DNA: TGCGCCAGCAGCACCGGGACAGGGGCTGGCCATGAAAAACTGTTTTTT. This translates into CASSTGTGAGHEKLFF.

This clone was seen once. The chain couples TRBV15 to TRBJ1-3, with D perhaps TRBD1 (6 bases). Looked up from germline, CDR1 is LNHNV and CDR2 is YYDKDF (reference sequence). The CDR3 consists of 17 residues. V was shortened by 0 bases and J by 0 bases, with 12 bases between the two germline ends. CDR3 residues: CATSRDDGGGSGNTIYF. The CDR3 DNA reads TGTGCCACCAGCAGAGATGACGGGGGCGGCTCTGGAAACACCATATATTTT.

The V gene is TRBV27, the J gene TRBJ2-5, with D uncertain. V was pared by 2 bases and J by 2 bases, with 6 bases between. CDR1 is MNHEY, CDR2 SMNVEV, per germline (reference sequence). The CDR3 runs 13 residues. This CDR3 is CASSLGNQETQYF. The CDR3 coding sequence is TGTGCCAGCAGTTTAGGGAATCAAGAGACCCAGTACTTC.

This CDR3 reads CASSLVSGLLSGEQFF. CDR3 bases: TGCGCCAGCAGCTTGGTTAGCGGTCTCCTCAGTGGGGAGCAGTTCTTC. The chain uses TRBV5-1 and TRBJ2-1; possibly TRBD2 for D (6 bases). V was pared by 0 bases and J by 10 bases, with 20 bases between. The CDR3 has 16 amino acids. CDR1 and CDR2 from the germline V gene are SGHRS and YFSETQ.